A single T cell receptor (beta chain) is shown here with its context. Its antigen is unknown. CDR3 length: 13 residues. V lost 4 bases and J 5 bases, leaving 12 bases between the germline ends. The germline V gene has CDR1 LGHNA and CDR2 YSLEER. These data come from a study of radiation and T cells in renal cell carcinoma. The study's findings and limits: Top tumor clonotypes rose in blood 2 weeks post-radiation, then contracted.

Some clones are missing from TCRdb's copy, which holds only in-frame ones; the method was immunoSEQ multiplex PCR. Of around 100,000 clones in the sample, more than 65% were seen once. Time point defined: blood 4 weeks post-SBRT, at nephrectomy. The treatment here: 15 Gy SBRT to primary tumor, nephrectomy 4 weeks later. Nephrectomy followed 15 Gy stereotactic body radiation by 4 weeks. Blood was sampled at baseline, 2 weeks and 4 weeks after SBRT. Clear cell pathology was present in this patient's renal cell carcinoma. This clonotype originated in a man aged 60 to 69 with renal cell carcinoma. Sequencing used blood, obtained from a patient whose treatment included radiotherapy and nephrectomy. This chain joins TRBV4-3 and TRBJ2-7; unclear D gene. CDR3 protein: CASSPRVLDEQYF. The CDR3 region has the DNA TGCGCCAGCAGCCCCCGGGTGTTGGACGAGCAGTACTTC.